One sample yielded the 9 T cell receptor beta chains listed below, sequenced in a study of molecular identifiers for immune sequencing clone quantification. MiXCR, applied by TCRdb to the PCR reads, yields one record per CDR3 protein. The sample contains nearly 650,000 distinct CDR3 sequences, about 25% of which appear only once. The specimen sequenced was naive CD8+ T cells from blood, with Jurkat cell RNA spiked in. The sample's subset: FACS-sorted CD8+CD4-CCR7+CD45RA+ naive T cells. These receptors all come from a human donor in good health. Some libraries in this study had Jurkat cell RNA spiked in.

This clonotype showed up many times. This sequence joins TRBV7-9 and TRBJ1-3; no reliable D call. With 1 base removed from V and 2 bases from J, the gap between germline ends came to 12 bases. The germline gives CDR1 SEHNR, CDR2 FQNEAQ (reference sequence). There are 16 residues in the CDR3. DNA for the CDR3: TGTGCCAGCAGCTTAGGGCCGGAGTCGCCTGGAAACACCATATATTTT. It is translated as CASSLGPESPGNTIYF.

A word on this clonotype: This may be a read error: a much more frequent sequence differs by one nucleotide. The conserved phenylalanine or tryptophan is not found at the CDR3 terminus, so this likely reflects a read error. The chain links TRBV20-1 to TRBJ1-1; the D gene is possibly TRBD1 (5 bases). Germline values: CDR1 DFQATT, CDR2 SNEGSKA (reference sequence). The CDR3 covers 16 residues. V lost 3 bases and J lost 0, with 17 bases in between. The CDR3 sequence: CSARGPGAGMNTEAFL. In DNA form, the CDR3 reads TGCAGTGCTAGGGGTCCCGGGGCCGGAATGAACACTGAAGCTTTCCTT.

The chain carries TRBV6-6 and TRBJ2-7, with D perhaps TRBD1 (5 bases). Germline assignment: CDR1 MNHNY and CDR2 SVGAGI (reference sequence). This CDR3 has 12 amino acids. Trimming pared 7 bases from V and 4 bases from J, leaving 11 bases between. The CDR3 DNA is TGTGCCAGCACCCCTAGGGGTTACGAGCAGTACTTC. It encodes CASTPRGYEQYF.

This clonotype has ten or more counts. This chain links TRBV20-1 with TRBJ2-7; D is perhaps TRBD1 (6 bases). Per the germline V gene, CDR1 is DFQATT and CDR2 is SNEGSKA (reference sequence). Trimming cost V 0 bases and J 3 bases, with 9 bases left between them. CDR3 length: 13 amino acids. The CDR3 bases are TGCAGTGCTAGAGACAGGGGAGACTACGAGCAGTACTTC. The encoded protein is CSARDRGDYEQYF.

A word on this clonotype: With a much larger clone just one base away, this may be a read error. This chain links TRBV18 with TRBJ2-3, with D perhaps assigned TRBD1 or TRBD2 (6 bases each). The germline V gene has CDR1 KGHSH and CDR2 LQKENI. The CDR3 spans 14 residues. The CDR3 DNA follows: TGTGCCGGCTCACCAGGGGACTCGACAGATACGCAGTATTTT. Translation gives CAGSPGDSTDTQYF.

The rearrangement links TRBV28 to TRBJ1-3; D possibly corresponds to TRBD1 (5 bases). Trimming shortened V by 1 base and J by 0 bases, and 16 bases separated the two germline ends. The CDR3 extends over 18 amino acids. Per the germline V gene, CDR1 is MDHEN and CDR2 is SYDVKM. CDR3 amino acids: CASSLYLFTGSSGNTIYF. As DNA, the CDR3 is TGTGCCAGCAGTTTATACCTTTTCACAGGCTCCTCTGGAAACACCATATATTTT. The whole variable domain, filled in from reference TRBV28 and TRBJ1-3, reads DVKVTQSSRYLVKRTGEKVFLECVQDMDHENMFWYRQDPGLGLRLIYFSYDVKMKEKGDIPEGYSVSREKKERFSLILESASTNQTSMYLCASSLYLFTGSSGNTIYFGEGSWLTVV.

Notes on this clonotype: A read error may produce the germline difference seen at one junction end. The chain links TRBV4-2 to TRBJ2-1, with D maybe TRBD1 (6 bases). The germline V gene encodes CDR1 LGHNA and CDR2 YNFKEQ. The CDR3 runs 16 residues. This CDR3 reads CVSSQESGDLYNEQFF. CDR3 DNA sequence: TGTGTCAGCAGCCAAGAGTCAGGGGACCTCTACAATGAGCAGTTCTTC.

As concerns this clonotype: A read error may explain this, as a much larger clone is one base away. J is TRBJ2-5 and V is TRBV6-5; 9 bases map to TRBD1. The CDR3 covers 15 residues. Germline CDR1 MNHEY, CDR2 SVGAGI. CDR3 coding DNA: TGTGCCAGCAGCACTGGGACAGGGCAGGGAGAGCCCCAGTACTTC. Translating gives CASSTGTGQGEPQYF.

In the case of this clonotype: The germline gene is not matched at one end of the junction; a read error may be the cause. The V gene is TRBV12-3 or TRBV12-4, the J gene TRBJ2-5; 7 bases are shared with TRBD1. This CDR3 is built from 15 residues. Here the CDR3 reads CASSERQGTHETQYF. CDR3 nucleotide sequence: TGTGCGAGCAGTGAGCGACAGGGCACTCATGAGACCCAGTACTTC.